The clone carrying this T cell receptor (beta chain) occurred a few times. Its antigen is as yet unknown. The length of the CDR3 is 14 residues. V lost 1 base to trimming and J lost 10 bases, with 11 bases between them. These data come from a study of CD8 T cells in ankylosing spondylitis. Overall study results and limits: Characteristic of ankylosing spondylitis blood, it appeared, was a TCR beta motif comprising eight highly homologous variants.

TCRdb reprocessed the 5' RACE reads with MiXCR, giving one entry per CDR3 protein. The sample lists 390,000 or so distinct CDR3 sequences; around 22% were seen once. This sequence originates from a male donor with ankylosing spondylitis. The V call is TRBV12-3 or TRBV12-4, the J call TRBJ1-6; D possibly corresponds to TRBD1 (6 bases). The sample taken for sequencing was blood, either unsorted or a sorted T cell fraction (not recorded which). CDR3 coding DNA: TGTGCCAGCAGTTTAGGGGGGGCAAGCTCACCCCTCCACTTT. This translates into CASSLGGASSPLHF.